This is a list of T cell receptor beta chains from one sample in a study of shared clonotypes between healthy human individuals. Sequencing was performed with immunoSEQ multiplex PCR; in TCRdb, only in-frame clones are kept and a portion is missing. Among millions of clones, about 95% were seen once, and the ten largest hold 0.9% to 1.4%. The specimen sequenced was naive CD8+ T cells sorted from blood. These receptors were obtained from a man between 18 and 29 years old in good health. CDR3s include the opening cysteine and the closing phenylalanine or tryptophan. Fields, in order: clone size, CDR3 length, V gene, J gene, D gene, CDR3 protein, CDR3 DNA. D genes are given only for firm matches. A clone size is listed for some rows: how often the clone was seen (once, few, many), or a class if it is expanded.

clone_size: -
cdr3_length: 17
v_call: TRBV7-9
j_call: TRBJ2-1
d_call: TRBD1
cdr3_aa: CASSAPDRGISYNEQFF
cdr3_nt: TGTGCCAGCAGCGCCCCTGACAGGGGAATTTCTTACAATGAGCAGTTCTTC

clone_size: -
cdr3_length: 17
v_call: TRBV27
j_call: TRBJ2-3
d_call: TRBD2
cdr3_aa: CASSLSVAGGVADTQYF
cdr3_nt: TGTGCCAGCAGTTTATCGGTAGCGGGGGGGGTGGCAGATACGCAGTATTTT

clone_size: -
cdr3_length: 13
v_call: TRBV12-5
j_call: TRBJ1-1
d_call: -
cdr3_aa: CASGLSDNTEAFF
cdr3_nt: TGTGCTAGTGGTTTATCGGATAACACTGAAGCTTTCTTT

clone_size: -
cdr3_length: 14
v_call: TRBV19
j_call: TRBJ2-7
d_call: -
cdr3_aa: CASSIVFGSYEQYF
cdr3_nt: TGTGCCAGTAGTATAGTTTTTGGCTCCTACGAGCAGTACTTC

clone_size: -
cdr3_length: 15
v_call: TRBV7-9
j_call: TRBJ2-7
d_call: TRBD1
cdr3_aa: CASSSTTGGFWEQYF
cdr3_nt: TGTGCCAGCAGCTCAACGACAGGGGGCTTCTGGGAGCAGTACTTC

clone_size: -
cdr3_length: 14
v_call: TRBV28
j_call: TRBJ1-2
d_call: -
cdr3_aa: CASSFTEGLGGYTF
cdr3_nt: TGTGCCAGCAGTTTCACTGAGGGGTTAGGTGGCTACACCTTC

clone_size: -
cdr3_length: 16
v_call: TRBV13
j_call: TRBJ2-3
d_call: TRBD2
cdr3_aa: CASSLALAGSTDTQYF
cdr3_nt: TGTGCCAGCAGCTTAGCCCTAGCGGGAAGCACAGATACGCAGTATTTT

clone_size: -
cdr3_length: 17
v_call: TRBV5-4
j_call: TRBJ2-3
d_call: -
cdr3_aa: CASSLETGPRGTDTQYF
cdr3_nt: TGTGCCAGCAGCTTGGAAACGGGCCCAAGGGGCACAGATACGCAGTATTTT

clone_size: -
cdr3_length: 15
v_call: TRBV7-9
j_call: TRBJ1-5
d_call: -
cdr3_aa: CASSLDVGSNQPQHF
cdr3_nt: TGTGCCAGCAGCTTAGATGTGGGGTCAAATCAGCCCCAGCATTTT

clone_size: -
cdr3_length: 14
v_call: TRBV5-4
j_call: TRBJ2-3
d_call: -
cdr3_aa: CASSEEMGRDTQYF
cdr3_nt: TGTGCCAGCAGTGAGGAGATGGGGAGAGATACGCAGTATTTT

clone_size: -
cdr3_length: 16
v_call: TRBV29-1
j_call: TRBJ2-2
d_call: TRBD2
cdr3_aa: CSVETRTSGNTGELFF
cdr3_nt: TGCAGCGTTGAAACGCGAACTAGCGGGAACACCGGGGAGCTGTTTTTT

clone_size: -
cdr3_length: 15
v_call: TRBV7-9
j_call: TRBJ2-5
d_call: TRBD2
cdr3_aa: CASSSLAGGQETQYF
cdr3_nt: TGTGCCAGCAGTTCTCTAGCGGGAGGGCAAGAGACCCAGTACTTC

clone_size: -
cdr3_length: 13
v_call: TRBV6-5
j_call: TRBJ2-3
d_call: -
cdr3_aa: CASSYAALDTQYF
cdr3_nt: TGTGCCAGCAGTTACGCGGCTCTAGATACGCAGTATTTT

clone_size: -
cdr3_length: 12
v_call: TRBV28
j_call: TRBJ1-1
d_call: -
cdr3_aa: CASSQGNVKAFF
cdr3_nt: TGTGCCAGCAGTCAGGGGAACGTGAAAGCTTTCTTT

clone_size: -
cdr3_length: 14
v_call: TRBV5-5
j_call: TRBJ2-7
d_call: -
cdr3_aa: CASSLAPRLYEQYF
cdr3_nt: TGTGCCAGCAGCTTGGCCCCACGGTTGTACGAGCAGTACTTC

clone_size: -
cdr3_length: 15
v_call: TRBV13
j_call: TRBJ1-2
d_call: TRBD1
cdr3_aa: CASSLVTGENYGYTF
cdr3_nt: TGTGCCAGCAGCTTAGTGACAGGGGAAAACTATGGCTACACCTTC

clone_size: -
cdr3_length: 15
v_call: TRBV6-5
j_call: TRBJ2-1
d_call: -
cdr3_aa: CASSYNGDSYNEQFF
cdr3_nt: TGTGCCAGCAGTTACAACGGGGATTCCTACAATGAGCAGTTCTTC

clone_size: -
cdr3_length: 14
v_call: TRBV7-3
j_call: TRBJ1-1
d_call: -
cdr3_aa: CASSRYNRVTEAFF
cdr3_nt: TGTGCCAGCAGCCGATACAACAGGGTCACTGAAGCTTTCTTT

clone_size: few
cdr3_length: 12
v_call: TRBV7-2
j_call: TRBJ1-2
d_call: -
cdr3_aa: CASSFDLYGYTF
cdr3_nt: TGTGCCAGCAGCTTCGACCTCTATGGCTACACCTTC

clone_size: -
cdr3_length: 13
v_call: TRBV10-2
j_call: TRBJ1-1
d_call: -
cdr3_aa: CASSDEAGTEAFF
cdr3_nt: TGCGCCAGCAGTGATGAGGCAGGCACTGAAGCTTTCTTT

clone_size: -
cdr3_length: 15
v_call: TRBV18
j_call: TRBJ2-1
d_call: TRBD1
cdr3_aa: CASSPTGAYYNEQFF
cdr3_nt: TGTGCCAGCTCACCTACAGGGGCCTATTACAATGAGCAGTTCTTC

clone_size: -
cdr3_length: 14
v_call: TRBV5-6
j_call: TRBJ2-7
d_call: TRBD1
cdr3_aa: CASSWGDRPYEQYF
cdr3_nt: TGTGCCAGCAGCTGGGGGGACAGGCCTTACGAGCAGTACTTC

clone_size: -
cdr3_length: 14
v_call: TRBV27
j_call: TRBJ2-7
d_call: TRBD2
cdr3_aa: CASSFGREGYEQYF
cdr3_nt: TGTGCCAGCAGTTTCGGGCGGGAGGGCTACGAGCAGTACTTC

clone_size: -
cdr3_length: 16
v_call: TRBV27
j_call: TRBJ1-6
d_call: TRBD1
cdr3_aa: CASSVTGGPYNSPLHF
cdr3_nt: TGTGCCAGCAGTGTCACAGGGGGCCCCTATAATTCACCCCTCCACTTT

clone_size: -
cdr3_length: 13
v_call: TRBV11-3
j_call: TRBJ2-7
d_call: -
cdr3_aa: CASSTGHSYEQYF
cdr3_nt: TGTGCCAGCAGCACCGGACATTCCTACGAGCAGTACTTC

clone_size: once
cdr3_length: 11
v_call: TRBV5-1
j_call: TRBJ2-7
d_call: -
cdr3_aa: CASTSGYEQYF
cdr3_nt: TGCGCCAGCACAAGTGGCTACGAGCAGTACTTC

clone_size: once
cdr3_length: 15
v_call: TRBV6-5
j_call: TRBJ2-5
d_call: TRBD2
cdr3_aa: CASSPNSGTQETQYF
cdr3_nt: TGTGCCAGCAGCCCGAATAGCGGGACTCAAGAGACCCAGTACTTC

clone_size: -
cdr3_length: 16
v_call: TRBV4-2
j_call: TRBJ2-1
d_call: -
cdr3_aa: CASSPPVINSYNEQFF
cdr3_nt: TGTGCCAGCAGCCCCCCCGTGATAAACTCCTACAATGAGCAGTTCTTC

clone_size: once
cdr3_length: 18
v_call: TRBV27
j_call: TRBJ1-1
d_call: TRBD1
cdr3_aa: CASSLMVGQGRLNTEAFF
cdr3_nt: TGTGCCAGCAGTTTAATGGTGGGACAGGGGCGACTGAACACTGAAGCTTTCTTT

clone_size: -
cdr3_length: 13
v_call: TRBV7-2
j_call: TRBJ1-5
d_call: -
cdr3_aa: CASSLGGLLAQHF
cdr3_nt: TGTGCCAGCAGCTTAGGAGGTTTGTTGGCCCAGCATTTT

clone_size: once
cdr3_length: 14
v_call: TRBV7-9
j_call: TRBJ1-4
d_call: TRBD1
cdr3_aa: CASSTGGAREKLFF
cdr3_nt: TGTGCCAGCAGCACAGGGGGCGCCAGGGAAAAACTGTTTTTT

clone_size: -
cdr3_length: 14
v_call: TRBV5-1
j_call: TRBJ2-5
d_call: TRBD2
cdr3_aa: CASSLELAGETQYF
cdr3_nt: TGCGCCAGCAGCTTGGAGCTAGCGGGAGAGACCCAGTACTTC

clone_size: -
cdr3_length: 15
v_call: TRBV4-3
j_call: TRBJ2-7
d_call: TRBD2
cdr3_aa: CASSHQWGGTYEQYF
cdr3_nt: TGCGCCAGCAGCCACCAATGGGGGGGGACCTACGAGCAGTACTTC

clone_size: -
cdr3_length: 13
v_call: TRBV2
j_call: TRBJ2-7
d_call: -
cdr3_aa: CASSEEGGYEQYF
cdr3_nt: TGTGCCAGCAGTGAAGAAGGGGGCTACGAGCAGTACTTC

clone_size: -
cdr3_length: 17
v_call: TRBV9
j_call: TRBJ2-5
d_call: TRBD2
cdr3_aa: CASSATVGGGVQETQYF
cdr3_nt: TGTGCCAGCAGCGCGACCGTCGGCGGGGGTGTTCAAGAGACCCAGTACTTC

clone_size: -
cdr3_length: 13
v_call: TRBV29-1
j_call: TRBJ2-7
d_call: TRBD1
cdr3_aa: CSVLTGALYEQYF
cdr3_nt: TGCAGCGTACTTACAGGGGCCCTCTACGAGCAGTACTTC

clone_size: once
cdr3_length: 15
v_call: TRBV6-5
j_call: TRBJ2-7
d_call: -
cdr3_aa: CASSYGRIGNYEQYF
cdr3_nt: TGTGCCAGCAGTTACGGACGAATCGGGAACTACGAGCAGTACTTC

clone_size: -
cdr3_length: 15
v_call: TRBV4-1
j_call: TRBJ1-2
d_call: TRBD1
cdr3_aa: CASSQVIGTGNGYTF
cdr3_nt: TGCGCCAGCAGCCAAGTGATTGGGACAGGGAATGGCTACACCTTC

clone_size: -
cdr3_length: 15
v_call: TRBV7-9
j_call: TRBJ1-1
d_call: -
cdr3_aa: CASSPDAVLNTEAFF
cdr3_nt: TGTGCCAGCAGCCCCGACGCCGTTCTGAACACTGAAGCTTTCTTT

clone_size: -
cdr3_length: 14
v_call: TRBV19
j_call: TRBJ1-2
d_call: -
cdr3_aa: CASSIEAQDYGYTF
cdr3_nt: TGTGCCAGTAGTATAGAGGCCCAGGACTATGGCTACACCTTC

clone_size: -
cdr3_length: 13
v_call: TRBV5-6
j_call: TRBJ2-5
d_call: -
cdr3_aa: CASSLGTQETQYF
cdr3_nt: TGTGCCAGCAGCTTGGGGACGCAAGAGACCCAGTACTTC

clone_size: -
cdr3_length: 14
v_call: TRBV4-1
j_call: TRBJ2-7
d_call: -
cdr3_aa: CASSQDMEVYEQYF
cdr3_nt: TGCGCCAGCAGCCAAGATATGGAGGTTTACGAGCAGTACTTC

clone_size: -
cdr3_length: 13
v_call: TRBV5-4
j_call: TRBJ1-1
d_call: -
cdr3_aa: CASSQLTNTEAFF
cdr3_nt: TGTGCCAGCAGCCAGCTGACGAACACTGAAGCTTTCTTT

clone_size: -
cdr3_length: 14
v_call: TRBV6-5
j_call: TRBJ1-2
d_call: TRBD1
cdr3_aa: CASSYGGQPYGYTF
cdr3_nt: TGTGCCAGCAGTTACGGGGGACAGCCTTATGGCTACACCTTC

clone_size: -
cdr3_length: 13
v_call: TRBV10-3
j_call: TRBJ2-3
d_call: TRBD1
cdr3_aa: CAIRDRSTDTQYF
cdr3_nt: TGTGCCATCAGGGACAGGAGCACAGATACGCAGTATTTT

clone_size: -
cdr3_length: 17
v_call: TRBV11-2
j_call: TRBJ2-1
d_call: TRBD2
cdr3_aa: CASSLDSYGGAYNEQFF
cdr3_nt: TGTGCCAGCAGCTTAGATAGTTACGGGGGGGCCTACAATGAGCAGTTCTTC

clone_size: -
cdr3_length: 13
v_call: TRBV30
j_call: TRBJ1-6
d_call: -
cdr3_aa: CAWSVEHNSPLHF
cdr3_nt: TGTGCCTGGAGTGTTGAACATAATTCACCCCTCCACTTT

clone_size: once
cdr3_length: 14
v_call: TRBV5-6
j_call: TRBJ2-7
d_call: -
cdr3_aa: CASSLGTAVHEQYF
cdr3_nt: TGTGCCAGCAGCTTGGGCACGGCGGTCCACGAGCAGTACTTC